The 23 T cell receptor beta chains in this list originate from one sample, sequenced in a study of cytomegalovirus exposure and HLA in healthy donors. Vbeta (60) and Jbeta (13) primers were used in the PCR. Assay used: immunoSEQ multiplex PCR; TCRdb lists only in-frame clones, some missing. The table has around 190,000 clones, 70% to 80% seen once. Material: PBMCs. Receptors originate from a woman between 40 and 50 years old in good health and CMV-seronegative.

The rearrangement links TRBV12-5 to TRBJ1-1; TRBD1 might be the D (5 bases). Deletions cut 1 base from V and 4 bases from J, with 7 bases between. The CDR3 loop spans 13 amino acids. Germline CDR1 LGHNT, CDR2 FRNRAP. For the CDR3, the DNA is TGTGCTAGTGGTTTGGGGGGCGTCACTGAAGCTTTCTTT. Its protein product is CASGLGGVTEAFF.

In its sample, this clone was seen a few times. Here the CDR3 DNA reads TGTGCCAGCAGCTTAGGAGTCGGCCAGGGTGGAAACACCATATATTTT. Translated: CASSLGVGQGGNTIYF. This rearrangement joins TRBV13 to TRBJ1-3; weak D call: TRBD1 (5 bases). Trimming removed 0 bases at V and 3 bases at J, with 12 bases between. The germline V gene encodes CDR1 PRHDT and CDR2 FYEKMQ (reference sequence). The CDR3 is made up of 16 amino acids.

In its sample, this clone was seen once. The V call is TRBV15, the J call TRBJ2-3; tentatively, D is TRBD2 (6 bases). This CDR3 spans 16 amino acids. Germline CDR1 and CDR2: LNHNV and YYDKDF (reference sequence). Trimming removed 0 bases at V and 3 bases at J, with 13 bases between. Here the CDR3 reads CATSRDRGLSTDTQYF. Here the CDR3 DNA reads TGTGCCACCAGCAGAGATCGGGGGTTATCGACAGATACGCAGTATTTT.

V gene TRBV5-1 combines with J gene TRBJ2-7; D ambiguous. The CDR3 contains 12 residues. Trimming left V 2 bases short and J 6 bases short, with 9 bases between. Germline CDR1 SGHRS, CDR2 YFSETQ. CDR3 in amino acids: CASSFSGLEQYF. The CDR3 region has the DNA TGCGCCAGCAGCTTTTCTGGGCTCGAGCAGTACTTC.

The gene calls are TRBV5-1 and TRBJ1-5; 9 nucleotides match TRBD1. Germline assignment: CDR1 SGHRS and CDR2 YFSETQ. V dropped 4 bases and J dropped 5; count of bases not matched to a gene: 7. The CDR3 length is 15 residues. This CDR3 reads CASSLWTGEDQPQHF. In DNA, the CDR3 is TGCGCCAGCAGCCTGTGGACAGGGGAGGATCAGCCCCAGCATTTT.

This clone showed up just a few times. The chain is built from TRBV5-4 and TRBJ1-2, with D tentatively TRBD1 (6 bases). Germline CDR1 reads SGHNT; CDR2 reads YYREEE (reference sequence). Trimming left V 4 bases short and J 3 bases short, with 13 bases between. The length of the CDR3 is 14 residues. CDR3: CASSATGRDYGYTF. CDR3 nucleotide sequence: TGTGCCAGCAGCGCCACAGGGAGGGACTATGGCTACACCTTC. The full variable domain, in which reference TRBV5-4 and TRBJ1-2 provide the parts outside the CDR3, is ETGVTQSPTHLIKTRGQQVTLRCSSQSGHNTVSWYQQALGQGPQFIFQYYREEENGRGNFPPRFSGLQFPNYSSELNVNALELDDSALYLCASSATGRDYGYTFGSGTRLTVV.

The V gene is TRBV5-4, the J gene TRBJ2-3; possibly TRBD1 for D (6 bases). The CDR3 extends over 15 amino acids. Germline V gives CDR1 SGHNT, CDR2 YYREEE (reference sequence). V was clipped by 3 bases and J by 0 bases, with 11 bases between them. The CDR3 DNA sequence: TGTGCCAGCAGCTGGGGGACACAAAGCACAGATACGCAGTATTTT. The encoded protein is CASSWGTQSTDTQYF.

V and J are TRBV30 and TRBJ1-6, with D hard to call. V was clipped by 0 bases and J by 5 bases, with 8 bases between them. Germline loops: CDR1 GTSNPN, CDR2 SVGIG (reference sequence). The CDR3 loop spans 14 amino acids. The DNA for the CDR3 is TGTGCCTGGAGTGTCAACAGCCATAATTCACCCCTCCACTTT. Protein: CAWSVNSHNSPLHF.

J is TRBJ1-2 and V is TRBV14; D gene unclear. The germline V gene encodes CDR1 SGHDN and CDR2 FVKESK. Between the trimmed V and J ends, which lost 0 bases and 8 bases, there was a span of 13 bases. The CDR3 runs 14 residues. CDR3 nucleotide sequence: TGTGCCAGCAGCCAAGATGGCCTTGGAGGCGGCTACACCTTC. This gives the protein CASSQDGLGGGYTF. Looking up the rest from reference TRBV14 and TRBJ1-2 gives the full variable domain: EAGVTQFPSHSVIEKGQTVTLRCDPISGHDNLYWYRRVMGKEIKFLLHFVKESKQDESGMPNNRFLAERTGGTYSTLKVQPAELEDSGVYFCASSQDGLGGGYTFGSGTRLTVV.

The chain links TRBV30 to TRBJ1-5; weak D call: TRBD1 (5 bases). There are 16 residues in the CDR3. V lost 0 bases and J 2 bases, leaving 14 bases between the germline ends. Germline V gives CDR1 GTSNPN, CDR2 SVGIG (reference sequence). The CDR3 protein is CAWSVVSGVGNQPQHF. Written as DNA, the CDR3 is TGTGCCTGGAGTGTGGTTTCGGGGGTGGGCAATCAGCCCCAGCATTTT.

The chain carries TRBV28 and TRBJ1-5; D is uncertain. There are 14 residues in the CDR3. Trimming pared 7 bases from V and 1 base from J, leaving 11 bases between. Germline lookup yields CDR1 MDHEN and CDR2 SYDVKM. DNA of the CDR3: TGTGCCAGCAAAGGAGGGCTAAGCAATCAGCCCCAGCATTTT. Translated: CASKGGLSNQPQHF.

This clone was counted between two and nine times. The V gene is TRBV5-4, the J gene TRBJ2-7; 7 bases map to TRBD1. Trimming removed 4 bases from V and 5 bases from J; junction bases left unmatched: 9. CDR1 and CDR2 from the germline V gene are SGHNT and YYREEE (reference sequence). This CDR3 is 14 amino acids long. The CDR3 region has the DNA TGTGCCAGCAGCCGACAGGGCGTGAGAAACGAGCAGTACTTC. Translation gives CASSRQGVRNEQYF. Full variable domain (outside the CDR3, taken from reference TRBV5-4 and TRBJ2-7): ETGVTQSPTHLIKTRGQQVTLRCSSQSGHNTVSWYQQALGQGPQFIFQYYREEENGRGNFPPRFSGLQFPNYSSELNVNALELDDSALYLCASSRQGVRNEQYFGPGTRLTVT.

This chain joins TRBV5-4 and TRBJ2-1, with 8 bases matching TRBD2. The CDR3 is made up of 15 amino acids. Per the germline V gene, CDR1 is SGHNT and CDR2 is YYREEE (reference sequence). With 4 bases clipped from V and 2 bases from J, the junction kept 5 bases outside the gene matches. The CDR3, as DNA: TGTGCCAGCAGCACAGAGCGGGAGACCTACAATGAGCAGTTCTTC. Its translation: CASSTERETYNEQFF.

This clone is a singleton in its sample. This rearrangement joins TRBV5-6 to TRBJ2-1, with D possibly matching TRBD2 (5 bases). Germline V lookup: CDR1 SGHDT, CDR2 YYEEEE. The CDR3 totals 16 residues. V was shortened by 2 bases and J by 4 bases, with 16 bases between the two germline ends. CDR3 sequence (DNA): TGTGCCAGCAGCTTACGGACTCAACATCCATACAATGAGCAGTTCTTC. Its translation is CASSLRTQHPYNEQFF. Complete variable domain (other parts from reference TRBV5-6 and TRBJ2-1): DAGVTQSPTHLIKTRGQQVTLRCSPKSGHDTVSWYQQALGQGPQFIFQYYEEEERQRGNFPDRFSGHQFPNYSSELNVNALLLGDSALYLCASSLRTQHPYNEQFFGPGTRLTVL.

The gene calls are TRBV9 and TRBJ1-1; unclear D gene. The CDR3 loop spans 13 amino acids. Trimming removed 1 base from V and 1 base from J, with 5 bases in between. Germline CDR1 is SGDLS and CDR2 is YYNGEE. The DNA for the CDR3 is TGTGCCAGCAGCGTACAGTCGAACACTGAAGCTTTCTTT. It specifies CASSVQSNTEAFF. Combining the CDR3 with reference TRBV9 and TRBJ1-1 gives the whole variable domain DSGVTQTPKHLITATGQRVTLRCSPRSGDLSVYWYQQSLDQGLQFLIQYYNGEERAKGNILERFSAQQFPDLHSELNLSSLELGDSALYFCASSVQSNTEAFFGQGTRLTVV.

The CDR3 spells CASSSIGSEAFF. CDR3 nucleotides: TGTGCCAGCAGCTCAATCGGGTCTGAAGCTTTCTTT. The rearrangement uses TRBV7-9 and TRBJ1-1; D remains ambiguous. The CDR3 runs to 12 residues. V lost 4 bases and J lost 6, with 9 bases in between. Germline V CDR1 and CDR2: SEHNR, FQNEAQ (reference sequence).

The genes are TRBV28 and TRBJ2-5, with 7 bases that match TRBD1. CDR3 length: 15 residues. The V gene's germline CDR1 is MDHEN and CDR2 SYDVKM. The junction had 12 bases not matched to a gene; V was cut back by 7 bases and J by 4 bases. CDR3 sequence reads: CASTLTGTAAETQYF. The CDR3 DNA is TGTGCCAGCACCCTGACGGGGACAGCGGCAGAGACCCAGTACTTC.

This chain links TRBV18 with TRBJ1-1; TRBD1 is a possible D gene (5 bases). The CDR3 runs to 15 residues. Trimming cost V 0 bases and J 4 bases, with 12 bases left between them. Germline V gives CDR1 KGHSH, CDR2 LQKENI. The CDR3: CASSPPHQGGTEAFF. The CDR3 region has the DNA TGTGCCAGCTCACCACCCCACCAGGGAGGCACTGAAGCTTTCTTT.

Details on this clone: The identical CDR3 is also encoded by other nucleotide sequences in the sample. The gene calls are TRBV27 and TRBJ1-2; 8 bases agree with TRBD1. From germline, CDR1 is MNHEY and CDR2 SMNVEV (reference sequence). The CDR3 extends over 13 amino acids. The V and J ends lost 5 bases and 4 bases, in that order; junction bases with no gene match: 3. Here the CDR3 reads CASSPDRVYGYTF. In nucleotides, the CDR3 is TGTGCCAGCAGTCCGGACAGGGTCTATGGCTACACCTTC.

This clone was seen only a few times. The J gene is TRBJ2-1, the V gene TRBV2; 11 nucleotides line up with TRBD1. The germline gives CDR1 SNHLY, CDR2 FYNNEI. There are 14 residues in the CDR3. J lost 9 bases, V lost 4 bases, and 5 bases had no gene match. The CDR3 protein is CASSVGQGVGEQFF. Here the CDR3 DNA reads TGTGCCAGCAGTGTGGGACAGGGGGTAGGTGAGCAGTTCTTC.

The chain couples TRBV30 to TRBJ1-2; 8 bases agree with TRBD1. V lost 3 bases and J lost 5; bases outside the gene matches: 5. Per germline, CDR1 GTSNPN and CDR2 SVGIG (reference sequence). CDR3 length: 13 amino acids. The CDR3 coding sequence is TGTGCCTGGAGGAGTACAGGGGGATATGGCTACACCTTC. Translation gives CAWRSTGGYGYTF.

V is TRBV5-1 and J is TRBJ2-2; D unclear. Germline CDR1 is SGHRS and CDR2 is YFSETQ. Trimming shortened V by 0 bases and J by 2 bases, and 2 bases separated the two germline ends. The length of the CDR3 is 13 residues. CDR3 residues: CASSLANTGELFF. CDR3 bases: TGCGCCAGCAGCTTGGCAAACACCGGGGAGCTGTTTTTT.

The chain carries TRBV5-4 and TRBJ2-7; the match to TRBD2 covers 8 bases. The germline gives CDR1 SGHNT, CDR2 YYREEE (reference sequence). The CDR3 extends over 14 amino acids. Trimming removed 4 bases from V and 6 bases from J; junction bases left unmatched: 9. As DNA, the CDR3 is TGTGCCAGCAGCGCCGGGACTAGTCGGGGCGAGCAGTACTTC. It translates to CASSAGTSRGEQYF.